A single TCR beta chain is shown here with its context. Its antigen is not known. V lost 1 base, J lost 14 bases, and 15 bases lay in between. The CDR3 runs 14 residues. Germline lookup yields CDR1 MGHRA and CDR2 YSYEKL. This entry belongs to a study of T-cell memory formation after mild COVID-19. Findings and limits, study-wide: Mostly located in CM and EM were contracting CD4+ clones, with contracting CD8+ clones located in EMRA. What remained unconfirmed was the SARS-CoV-2 specificity of second-wave clones peaking on day 37.

TCRdb reanalysed the 5' RACE reads using MiXCR and keeps one entry per CDR3 protein. The data hold fewer than 600,000 distinct CDR3 sequences, with approximately 21% observed a single time. Sequenced: PBMCs or a T cell subset sorted from them (not recorded which). The sequence was collected from an adult woman who had mild COVID-19 (a few samples of this study predate the infection). Cell type and time point are not known. V gene TRBV4-1 combines with J gene TRBJ1-6; tentative D call: TRBD1 (6 bases). The CDR3 nucleotides are TGCGCCAGCAGCCAAGTGGCAGGGACACCAACCCTCCACTTT. This encodes CASSQVAGTPTLHF.